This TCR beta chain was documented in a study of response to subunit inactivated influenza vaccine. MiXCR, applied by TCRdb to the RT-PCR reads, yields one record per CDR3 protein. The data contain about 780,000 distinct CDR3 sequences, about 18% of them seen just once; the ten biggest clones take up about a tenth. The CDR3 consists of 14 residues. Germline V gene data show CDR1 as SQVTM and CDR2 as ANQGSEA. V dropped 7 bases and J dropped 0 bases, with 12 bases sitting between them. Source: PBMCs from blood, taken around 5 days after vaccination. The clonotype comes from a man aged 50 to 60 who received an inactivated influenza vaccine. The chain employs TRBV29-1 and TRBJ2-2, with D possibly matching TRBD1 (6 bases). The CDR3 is CSAEDSPNTGELFF. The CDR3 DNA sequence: TGCAGCGCCGAGGACAGCCCGAACACCGGGGAGCTGTTTTTT.